These 27 T cell receptor beta chains were sequenced from one sample in a study of OX40 agonist ivuxolimab in advanced cancers. Produced via immunoSEQ multiplex PCR; TCRdb's table is partial and in-frame only. The repertoire includes 75,000 to 90,000 clones, approximately 90% of them detected once, and 1.1% sits in the top ten. This sample comprised CD4+ or CD8+ T cells sorted from blood, obtained in a trial of the OX40 agonist ivuxolimab. The receptors derive from an adult with an advanced solid tumor such as melanoma, head and neck, liver or kidney cancer.

The chain couples TRBV15 to TRBJ1-2; D remains unclear. The CDR3 runs 13 residues. V was clipped by 4 bases and J by 8 bases, with 14 bases between them. Germline CDR1 and CDR2: LNHNV and YYDKDF (reference sequence). CDR3 in amino acids: CATSNGAAGGYTF. The CDR3 bases are TGTGCCACCAGCAACGGCGCAGCGGGGGGCTACACCTTC.

The V and J genes are TRBV7-3 and TRBJ1-1; D might be TRBD1 (5 bases). Trimming stripped 5 bases from V and 4 bases from J, with 20 bases between. Germline lookup yields CDR1 SGHTA and CDR2 FQGTGA. The CDR3 is 16 amino acids. The CDR3 loop is CASSPEGGGSGTEAFF. The DNA for the CDR3 is TGTGCCAGCAGCCCAGAGGGTGGGGGTTCGGGCACTGAAGCTTTCTTT.

The genes are TRBV7-2 and TRBJ1-5, with D hard to call. Germline V gene lookup returns CDR1 SGHTA and CDR2 FQGNSA. Trimming took off 6 bases at V and 1 base at J, with 13 bases between the two ends. The CDR3 runs 15 residues. The CDR3 DNA sequence: TGTGCCAGCAGTTTCTCCTACGGGAGCAATCAGCCCCAGCATTTT. It codes for CASSFSYGSNQPQHF.

The V gene is TRBV25-1, the J gene TRBJ2-1; TRBD1 matches 8 bases. The CDR3 has 15 residues. Germline lookup yields CDR1 MGHDK and CDR2 SYGVNS. Losses at the gene ends were 2 bases for V and 8 bases for J; bases not matched to a gene: 8. CDR3 sequence reads: CASSESRGRLYEQFF. CDR3 DNA: TGTGCCAGCAGTGAAAGCAGGGGGCGCTTGTATGAGCAGTTCTTC. The full variable domain, its missing parts supplied by reference TRBV25-1 and TRBJ2-1, is EADIYQTPRYLVIGTGKKITLECSQTMGHDKMYWYQQDPGMELHLIHYSYGVNSTEKGDLSSESTVSRIRTEHFPLTLESARPSHTSQYLCASSESRGRLYEQFFGPGTRLTVL.

To note about this clone: Other DNA sequences in this specimen translate into the identical CDR3. The rearrangement uses TRBV28 and TRBJ2-3, with D uncertain. This CDR3 contains 14 residues. Trimming pared 4 bases from V and 0 bases from J, leaving 8 bases between. Per germline, CDR1 MDHEN and CDR2 SYDVKM. CDR3 sequence (DNA): TGTGCCAGCAGTTCCCCCATGAGCACAGATACGCAGTATTTT. Its protein is CASSSPMSTDTQYF.

The chain carries TRBV5-4 and TRBJ1-5; 7 nucleotides align to TRBD1. Unmatched junction bases numbered 6, after V lost 2 bases and J lost 7 bases. CDR1 and CDR2 from the germline V gene are SGHNT and YYREEE (reference sequence). The CDR3 length is 14 residues. The CDR3 protein is CASSFTGQSQPQHF. The CDR3 DNA sequence: TGTGCCAGCAGCTTTACGGGACAGTCCCAGCCCCAGCATTTT.

J is TRBJ2-7 and V is TRBV27; a possible D gene is TRBD2 (6 bases). CDR1 is MNHEY, CDR2 SMNVEV, per germline (reference sequence). Between the trimmed V and J ends, which lost 3 bases and 6 bases, there was a span of 12 bases. The CDR3 is made up of 13 amino acids. The CDR3 sequence is CASSFGGVGEQYF. CDR3 in DNA: TGTGCCAGCAGTTTCGGGGGAGTTGGCGAGCAGTACTTC.

This rearrangement joins TRBV14 to TRBJ2-4, with D perhaps TRBD2 (7 bases). Germline V gives CDR1 SGHDN, CDR2 FVKESK. V was trimmed by 2 bases and J by 5 bases, leaving 19 bases between them. CDR3 length: 17 amino acids. The CDR3 loop reads CASSQSSGRDKQNIQYF. CDR3 DNA: TGTGCCAGCAGCCAAAGTAGCGGGCGGGACAAGCAAAACATTCAGTACTTC.

V gene TRBV7-9 combines with J gene TRBJ1-1, with 7 nucleotides matching TRBD1. V lost 5 bases to trimming and J lost 4 bases; unmatched junction nucleotides: 7. From germline, CDR1 is SEHNR and CDR2 FQNEAQ (reference sequence). This CDR3 contains 14 residues. The CDR3 sequence: CASSRQGGSTEAFF. For the CDR3, the DNA is TGTGCCAGCAGCCGACAGGGAGGGAGCACTGAAGCTTTCTTT.

The V gene is TRBV7-2, the J gene TRBJ1-1; D uncertain. Germline CDR1 and CDR2: SGHTA and FQGNSA. V shed 6 bases and J shed 0 bases, with 11 bases lying between them. This CDR3 has 14 amino acids. The CDR3 DNA follows: TGTGCCAGCAGACGGGCCGGACTGAACACTGAAGCTTTCTTT. This translates into CASRRAGLNTEAFF.

The chain carries TRBV5-1 and TRBJ1-1; 7 nucleotides line up with TRBD1. The CDR3 is made up of 16 amino acids. With V trimmed by 2 bases and J by 1 base, 8 bases remained unmatched. Germline lookup yields CDR1 SGHRS and CDR2 YFSETQ. The CDR3 reads CASSLQGIGTNTEAFF. For the CDR3, the DNA is TGCGCCAGCAGCTTACAGGGGATAGGGACGAACACTGAAGCTTTCTTT. Supplemented by reference TRBV5-1 and TRBJ1-1, the full variable domain reads KAGVTQTPRYLIKTRGQQVTLSCSPISGHRSVSWYQQTPGQGLQFLFEYFSETQRNKGNFPGRFSGRQFSNSRSEMNVSTLELGDSALYLCASSLQGIGTNTEAFFGQGTRLTVV.

The rearrangement uses TRBV19 and TRBJ2-5, with unresolved D. Trimming took 5 bases from V and 4 from J, leaving 17 bases between them. The CDR3 extends over 15 amino acids. Germline loops: CDR1 LNHDA, CDR2 SQIVND (reference sequence). For the CDR3, the DNA is TGTGCCAGTAGTCGGCGAGTCGACGCCGCAGAGACCCAGTACTTC. Protein product: CASSRRVDAAETQYF.

The gene calls are TRBV2 and TRBJ2-5; D ambiguous. This CDR3 comprises 12 residues. Looked up from germline, CDR1 is SNHLY and CDR2 is FYNNEI. Trimming removed 7 bases at V and 5 bases at J, with 11 bases between. The CDR3 spells CASTLQVETQYF. For the CDR3, the DNA is TGTGCCAGCACCCTTCAAGTGGAGACCCAGTACTTC.

The CDR3 here is CASRSSPGDGNTIYF. CDR3 sequence (DNA): TGTGCCAGCAGGTCCAGCCCGGGGGATGGAAACACCATATATTTT. The chain is built from TRBV28 and TRBJ1-3, with D possibly TRBD1 on 5 matching bases. Germline V gives CDR1 MDHEN, CDR2 SYDVKM. V shed 6 bases and J shed 3 bases, with 15 bases lying between them. This CDR3 contains 15 residues.

V gene TRBV28 combines with J gene TRBJ1-4; the D gene is possibly TRBD1 (5 bases). Per germline, CDR1 MDHEN and CDR2 SYDVKM. The germline V and J ends were trimmed by 3 bases and 5 bases, with 7 bases remaining between them. The CDR3 is 13 residues long. Here the CDR3 DNA reads TGTGCCAGCAGTTTCGGGGGAAATGAAAAACTGTTTTTT. Its protein product is CASSFGGNEKLFF.

The rearrangement uses TRBV28 and TRBJ2-7; D might be TRBD2 (6 bases). This CDR3 region has 15 residues. Germline CDR1 reads MDHEN; CDR2 reads SYDVKM. Between the trimmed V and J ends, which lost 6 bases and 1 base, there was a span of 16 bases. In DNA, the CDR3 is TGTGCCAGCAGCGCCCCGGAGGGGTTTTCCTACGAGCAGTACTTC. Protein product: CASSAPEGFSYEQYF.

This rearrangement joins TRBV10-3 to TRBJ2-3; TRBD2 agrees at 7 bases. J lost 1 base, V lost 0 bases, and 4 bases had no gene match. The V gene's germline CDR1 is ENHRY and CDR2 SYGVKD. CDR3 length equals 16 residues. CDR3 sequence (DNA): TGTGCCATCAGTGAGTCAGCGGCGGGAGGCACAGATACGCAGTATTTT. Amino acid sequence: CAISESAAGGTDTQYF.

The chain carries TRBV5-1 and TRBJ2-3, with D possibly matching TRBD2 (6 bases). Deletions cut 0 bases from V and 1 base from J, with 6 bases between. Per the germline V gene, CDR1 is SGHRS and CDR2 is YFSETQ. This CDR3 spans 14 amino acids. The CDR3 region is CASSLGRGTDTQYF. For the CDR3, the DNA is TGCGCCAGCAGCTTGGGGAGGGGCACAGATACGCAGTATTTT. The variable domain in full, with the rest retrieved from reference TRBV5-1 and TRBJ2-3, is KAGVTQTPRYLIKTRGQQVTLSCSPISGHRSVSWYQQTPGQGLQFLFEYFSETQRNKGNFPGRFSGRQFSNSRSEMNVSTLELGDSALYLCASSLGRGTDTQYFGPGTRLTVL.

V is TRBV28 and J is TRBJ1-2; D gene uncertain. CDR1 MDHEN and CDR2 SYDVKM come from the germline V gene. The CDR3 has 13 amino acids. V gave up 6 bases and J gave up 4 bases, with 12 bases separating them. The CDR3 loop is CASRSGQLYGYTF. DNA of the CDR3: TGTGCCAGCAGGTCCGGGCAGCTCTATGGCTACACCTTC.

The chain carries TRBV6-5 and TRBJ2-1; no clear D. V gave up 2 bases and J gave up 13 bases, with 9 bases separating them. The CDR3 has 11 amino acids. The germline V gene has CDR1 MNHEY and CDR2 SVGAGI. CDR3 nucleotides: TGTGCCAGCAGTTACCGAACAGACCAGTTCTTC. It encodes CASSYRTDQFF.

J is TRBJ2-7 and V is TRBV7-9, with 7 bases identical to TRBD1. V was clipped by 1 base and J by 2 bases; unmatched bases: 5. Germline CDR1 reads SEHNR; CDR2 reads FQNEAQ (reference sequence). The CDR3 contains 15 residues. Written as DNA, the CDR3 is TGTGCCAGCAGCTTAGGGACAGGAGGCCCCTACGAGCAGTACTTC. Its protein is CASSLGTGGPYEQYF.

The chain couples TRBV27 to TRBJ2-7, with 11 positions matching TRBD1. The CDR3 is made up of 15 amino acids. Trimming cost V 5 bases and J 3 bases; bases outside gene matches: 6. CDR1 and CDR2 from the germline V gene are MNHEY and SMNVEV (reference sequence). The chain's CDR3 is CASSPGTGGIYEQYF. The CDR3 DNA sequence: TGTGCCAGCAGTCCTGGGACAGGGGGAATCTACGAGCAGTACTTC.

This clone has more than one count but fewer than ten. The gene calls are TRBV19 and TRBJ1-1; D is unresolved. V was pared by 6 bases and J by 4 bases, with 6 bases between. The CDR3 has 11 residues. Germline CDR1 is LNHDA and CDR2 is SQIVND (reference sequence). The CDR3, as DNA: TGTGCCAGTAGCGGGTTCACTGAAGCTTTCTTT. It translates to CASSGFTEAFF. The entire variable domain, with the rest obtained from reference TRBV19 and TRBJ1-1, is as follows: DGGITQSPKYLFRKEGQNVTLSCEQNLNHDAMYWYRQDPGQGLRLIYYSQIVNDFQKGDIAEGYSVSREKKESFPLTVTSAQKNPTAFYLCASSGFTEAFFGQGTRLTVV.

This clone has just one count. V gene TRBV18 combines with J gene TRBJ2-7; no clear D gene. Germline assignment: CDR1 KGHSH and CDR2 LQKENI. V lost 6 bases to trimming and J lost 3 bases, with 9 bases between them. The CDR3 runs 12 residues. CDR3 region: CASSAQSYEQYF. CDR3 DNA: TGTGCCAGCTCTGCTCAAAGCTACGAGCAGTACTTC. Filled out from reference TRBV18 and TRBJ2-7, the complete variable domain reads NAGVMQNPRHLVRRRGQEARLRCSPMKGHSHVYWYRQLPEEGLKFMVYLQKENIIDESGMPKERFSAEFPKEGPSILRIQQVVRGDSAAYFCASSAQSYEQYFGPGTRLTVT.

The chain joins TRBV7-2 to TRBJ2-3, with D perhaps being TRBD1 or TRBD2 (7 bases each). Germline CDR1 and CDR2: SGHTA and FQGNSA. Trimming took 1 base from V and 2 from J, leaving 22 bases between them. CDR3 size: 19 residues. The CDR3 here is CASSLDGRGRPDSTDTQYF. As DNA, the CDR3 is TGTGCCAGCAGCTTAGATGGGAGGGGGCGCCCCGATTCCACAGATACGCAGTATTTT.

This clone has a handful of counts. V gene TRBV5-6 combines with J gene TRBJ1-5; 9 bases agree with TRBD1. V lost 0 bases to trimming and J lost 6 bases; unmatched junction nucleotides: 7. CDR1 SGHDT and CDR2 YYEEEE come from the germline V gene. This CDR3 has 16 amino acids. CDR3 DNA sequence: TGTGCCAGCAGCTTGGATGGGACAGGGTTGGGTCAGCCCCAGCATTTT. It codes for CASSLDGTGLGQPQHF.

The rearrangement joins TRBV14 to TRBJ2-6; TRBD2 agrees at 13 bases. The V gene's germline CDR1 is SGHDN and CDR2 FVKESK. CDR3 length: 18 residues. Losses at the gene ends were 3 bases for V and 2 bases for J; bases not matched to a gene: 4. The CDR3 is CASSHLLAGGPGANVLTF. Here the CDR3 DNA reads TGTGCCAGCAGCCACCTACTAGCGGGAGGGCCTGGGGCCAACGTCCTGACTTTC.